The table lists the clone carrying this T cell receptor beta chain with many counts. This entry is derived from a study of T cells in Graves' hyperthyroidism and ophthalmopathy. This CDR3 comprises 13 residues. J lost 4 bases, V lost 4 bases, and 4 bases had no gene match. Germline V gene data show CDR1 as SGHKS and CDR2 as YYEKEE (reference sequence). RNA transcripts gave rise to amplified TCR beta CDR3 regions. Initially, a first-round RT-PCR of the TCR CDR3 employed the HTBI primer set. TCRdb used MiXCR to reprocess the multiplex PCR reads, holding one entry per CDR3 protein. The sample includes approximately 510,000 distinct CDR3 sequences, about 45% of them seen just once. Based on clinical symptoms, serum thyroxine and TRAb, thyroid ultrasound and orbital computed tomography, diagnoses were reached.

What was sequenced was peripheral blood or thyroid tissue (not recorded which). The chain has TRBV5-5 and TRBJ1-2, with 7 bases fitting TRBD1. The sequence derives from an adult woman with Graves' disease, either hyperthyroidism or ophthalmopathy (not recorded which). In DNA form, the CDR3 reads TGTGCCAGCAGCGGGGGACAGCTCTATGGCTACACCTTC. Translated, it gives CASSGGQLYGYTF.